Reported below is one T cell receptor beta chain. This sample is drawn from a study of blood T cell repertoires in COVID-19. Clones were read by immunoSEQ multiplex PCR, and TCRdb kept only the in-frame ones, dropping some. This repertoire shows approximately 70,000 clones, under 95% found once; its top ten account for 4.8%. Germline-derived CDR1 and CDR2 are SGHNT and YYREEE (reference sequence). V lost 4 bases, J lost 2 bases, and 14 bases lay in between. The CDR3 has 15 residues. The TCR comes from a woman in her sixties or seventies with active COVID-19. V usage is TRBV5-4 and J usage is TRBJ2-3; D is perhaps TRBD2 (6 bases). The specimen sequenced was peripheral blood. Here the CDR3 DNA reads TGTGCCAGCAGCCCCCCCGGGACTCACACAGATACGCAGTATTTT. Translating gives CASSPPGTHTDTQYF.